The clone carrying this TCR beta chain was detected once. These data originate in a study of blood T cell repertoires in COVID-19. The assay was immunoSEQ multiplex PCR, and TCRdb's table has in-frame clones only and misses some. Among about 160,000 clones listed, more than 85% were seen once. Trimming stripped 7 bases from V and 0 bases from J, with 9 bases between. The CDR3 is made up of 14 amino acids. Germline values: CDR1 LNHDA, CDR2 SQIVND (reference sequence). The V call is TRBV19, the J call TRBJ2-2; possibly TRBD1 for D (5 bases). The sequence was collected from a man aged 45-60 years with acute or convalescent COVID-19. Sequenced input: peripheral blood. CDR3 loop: CASNRQANTGELFF. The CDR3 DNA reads TGTGCCAGTAACAGGCAGGCGAACACCGGGGAGCTGTTTTTT.